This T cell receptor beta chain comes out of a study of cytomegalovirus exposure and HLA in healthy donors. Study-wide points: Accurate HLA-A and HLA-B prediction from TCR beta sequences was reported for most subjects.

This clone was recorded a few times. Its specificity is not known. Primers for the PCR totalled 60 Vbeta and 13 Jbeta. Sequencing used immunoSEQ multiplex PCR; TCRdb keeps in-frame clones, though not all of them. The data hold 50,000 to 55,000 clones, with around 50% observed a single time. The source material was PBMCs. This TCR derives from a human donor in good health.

The CDR3 loop is CASSETGYNEQFF. Here the CDR3 DNA reads TGTGCCAGCAGTGAGACAGGCTACAATGAGCAGTTCTTC. The J gene is TRBJ2-1, the V gene TRBV6-5, with D perhaps TRBD1 (6 bases). The CDR3 runs to 13 residues. Trimming took 5 bases from V and 3 from J, leaving 8 bases between them. Germline CDR1 reads MNHEY; CDR2 reads SVGAGI.